What follows are 21 T cell receptor beta chains derived from one specimen sequenced in a study of CXCR3-negative and CXCR3-positive naive CD8 T cells. Study-wide results and caveats: Hydrophobicity of TRB CDR3s was greater in CXCR3-positive naive cells than in CXCR3-negative naive cells.

Researchers prepared the TRB cDNA libraries using 5' RACE with UMI labels. With the 5' RACE reads reprocessed, TCRdb shows one record per CDR3 protein and no DNA. The ten most abundant clones cover 0.95% to 1.4% of a sample with about 98,000 distinct CDR3 sequences. These receptors have no known antigen. The material sequenced was naive CXCR3+ CD8+ T cells from blood. Subset specified: CD45RO-CCR7+CD27+CD95- naive CD8+ T cells expressing CXCR3 (TNR3+). The receptors shown here come from a human donor in good health. Some clones in this sample may be carry-over from other donors' samples.

The chain is built from TRBV29-1 and TRBJ2-2. The CDR3 loop spans 12 amino acids. The germline V gene has CDR1 SQVTM and CDR2 ANQGSEA. The CDR3 sequence: CSVRASSGELFF.

V and J are TRBV28 and TRBJ1-1; checking the TCRdb D call of TRBD1 is not possible without DNA. The germline V gene has CDR1 MDHEN and CDR2 SYDVKM. CDR3 length: 16 amino acids. CDR3 amino acids: CASSLYGAEVNTEAFF.

V usage is TRBV6-6 and J usage is TRBJ2-5; as DNA is missing, the TRBD1 call by TCRdb cannot be tested. The CDR3 runs 15 residues. Germline assignment: CDR1 MNHNY and CDR2 SVGAGI (reference sequence). This CDR3 is CASLIPTGGGETQYF.

V usage is TRBV7-9 and J usage is TRBJ2-3. Looked up from germline, CDR1 is SEHNR and CDR2 is FQNEAQ (reference sequence). The CDR3 is made up of 12 amino acids. The CDR3 region is CASRGPTDTQYF.

This CDR3 reads CASSLGVMGTEYNEQFF. This chain joins TRBV5-1 and TRBJ2-1; there is no DNA to check the TCRdb D call of TRBD1. Germline V lookup: CDR1 SGHRS, CDR2 YFSETQ. The CDR3 has 17 residues. The whole variable domain, filled in from reference TRBV5-1 and TRBJ2-1, reads KAGVTQTPRYLIKTRGQQVTLSCSPISGHRSVSWYQQTPGQGLQFLFEYFSETQRNKGNFPGRFSGRQFSNSRSEMNVSTLELGDSALYLCASSLGVMGTEYNEQFFGPGTRLTVL.

This chain connects TRBV29-1 to TRBJ1-1. Germline V gene data show CDR1 as SQVTM and CDR2 as ANQGSEA. The CDR3 runs to 12 residues. CDR3 sequence reads: CSVLDGDTEAFF.

V is TRBV20-1 and J is TRBJ1-1. The CDR3 has 16 amino acids. Germline V gene sequence: CDR1 DFQATT, CDR2 SNEGSKA (reference sequence). This CDR3 is CSARDLGRRTNTEAFF.

The chain couples TRBV3-1 to TRBJ2-2. Looked up from germline, CDR1 is LGHDT and CDR2 is YNNKEL (reference sequence). The CDR3 spans 16 residues. This chain's CDR3 is CASSQVSWEFIGELFF.

The chain joins TRBV7-6 to TRBJ2-3. The CDR3 runs to 14 residues. CDR1 and CDR2 from the germline V gene are SGHVS and FNYEAQ. CDR3: CASTSGESTDTQYF.

The chain links TRBV7-9 to TRBJ2-7; no DNA is available, so the TRBD1 call from TCRdb remains unchecked. This CDR3 has 14 residues. Germline values: CDR1 SEHNR, CDR2 FQNEAQ (reference sequence). The CDR3 spells CASSLVGTGYEQYF.

The CDR3 region is CSARDRETGQGAAYGYTF. The chain links TRBV20-1 to TRBJ1-2; TCRdb proposes TRBD1, but this gene call is untestable without DNA. The germline V gene has CDR1 DFQATT and CDR2 SNEGSKA (reference sequence). This CDR3 spans 18 amino acids.

The chain couples TRBV7-9 to TRBJ2-1; TCRdb selects TRBD2, and the lack of DNA leaves this call unchecked. Germline loops: CDR1 SEHNR, CDR2 FQNEAQ (reference sequence). The CDR3 totals 17 residues. The CDR3 reads CASSLVLGGGASDEQFF.

The J gene is TRBJ2-5, the V gene TRBV7-9; TCRdb designates TRBD2, a call that cannot be tested without DNA. This CDR3 has 15 amino acids. Per germline, CDR1 SEHNR and CDR2 FQNEAQ (reference sequence). The CDR3 protein is CASSGGYSGAETQYF.

The rearrangement joins TRBV20-1 to TRBJ2-7; TCRdb calls TRBD2, which cannot be checked without DNA. This CDR3 region has 14 residues. From germline, CDR1 is DFQATT and CDR2 SNEGSKA (reference sequence). CDR3 protein: CSARLASGVYEQYF.

This chain connects TRBV10-3 to TRBJ1-5; no DNA is available, so the TRBD1 call from TCRdb remains unchecked. CDR1 is ENHRY, CDR2 SYGVKD, per germline. The CDR3 is 16 amino acids. CDR3 amino acids: CAIAAFGTGYNQPQHF.

The chain couples TRBV4-1 to TRBJ2-7; TCRdb gives TRBD1 as the D gene, but with no DNA this cannot be confirmed. CDR1 is MGHRA, CDR2 YSYEKL, per germline. The CDR3 runs to 16 residues. CDR3 amino acids: CASSEAGQGIPDEQYF.

The chain couples TRBV10-3 to TRBJ1-6. This CDR3 is built from 17 residues. The germline CDR1 and CDR2 sequences are ENHRY and SYGVKD. CDR3 protein: CAISESPGSSYNSPLHF.

The chain combines TRBV7-9 with TRBJ1-2; TCRdb designates TRBD1, a call that cannot be tested without DNA. In germline, CDR1 is SEHNR, CDR2 FQNEAQ (reference sequence). The CDR3 covers 13 residues. The CDR3 loop reads CASSPGTDYGYTF.

V is TRBV12-5 and J is TRBJ2-4; the TCRdb call, TRBD1, lacks DNA for checking. This CDR3 spans 13 amino acids. Per the germline V gene, CDR1 is LGHNT and CDR2 is FRNRAP. CDR3: CASGGDRDDIQYF.

The chain uses TRBV27 and TRBJ1-2. This CDR3 is built from 14 residues. The germline gives CDR1 MNHEY, CDR2 SMNVEV (reference sequence). CDR3 sequence: CASTKGTDGRGYTF.

The V call is TRBV19, the J call TRBJ1-1; TCRdb picks TRBD1, but there is no DNA to check that call. Germline values: CDR1 LNHDA, CDR2 SQIVND (reference sequence). This CDR3 has 14 residues. The CDR3 here is CASSIGTESTEAFF.